Sequencing of this TCR beta chain was carried out in a study of blood T cell repertoires in COVID-19. Study at large: Some COVID-19 samples were acute and others convalescent; all came from the United States, Italy and Spain. T cells, B-cell-depleted T cells, or PBMCs supplied cDNA or gDNA.

Followed over time, Seattle patients had been enrolled while infection was active. Authors' analysis steps: Scientists estimated how many nucleated cells there were by amplifying reference gene primers. Libraries were prepared by immunoSEQ multiplex PCR; TCRdb keeps only in-frame clonotypes and omits some of them. V, J and clone size were drawn from that table, and D and trimming were deduced from the DNA. The sample lists about 300,000 clones, nearly 90% seen once, with about 2% in the top ten. This CDR3 contains 16 residues. Germline V gene data show CDR1 as MNHEY and CDR2 as SVGEGT. V was pared by 2 bases and J by 1 base, with 14 bases between.

The V gene is TRBV6-2 or TRBV6-3, the J gene TRBJ1-1, with a tentative D call TRBD1 (5 bases). This TCR was recovered from a woman aged 25 to 39 with COVID-19, enrolled during active disease. Sample: peripheral blood. The CDR3 nucleotides are TGTGCCAGCAGTTACGACAGCCACCGAACGAACACTGAAGCTTTCTTT. It yields the protein CASSYDSHRTNTEAFF.